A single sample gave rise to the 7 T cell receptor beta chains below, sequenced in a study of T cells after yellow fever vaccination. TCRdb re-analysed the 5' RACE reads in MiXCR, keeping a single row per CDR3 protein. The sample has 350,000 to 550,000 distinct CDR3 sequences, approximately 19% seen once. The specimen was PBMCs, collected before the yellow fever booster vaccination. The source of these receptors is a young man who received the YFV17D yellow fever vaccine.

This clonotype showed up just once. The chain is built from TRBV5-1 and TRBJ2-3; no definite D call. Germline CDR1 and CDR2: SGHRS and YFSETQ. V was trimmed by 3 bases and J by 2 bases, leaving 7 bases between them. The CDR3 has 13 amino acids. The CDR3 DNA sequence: TGCGCCAGCAGCTCCCGGATCACAGATACGCAGTATTTT. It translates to CASSSRITDTQYF.

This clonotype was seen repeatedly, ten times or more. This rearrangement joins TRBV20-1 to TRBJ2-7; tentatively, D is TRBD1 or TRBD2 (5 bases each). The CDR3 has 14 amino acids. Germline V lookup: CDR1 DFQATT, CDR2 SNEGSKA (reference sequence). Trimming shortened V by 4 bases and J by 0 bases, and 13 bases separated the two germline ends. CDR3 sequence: CSATGTESSYEQYV. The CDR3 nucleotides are TGCAGTGCTACCGGGACGGAGAGCTCCTACGAGCAGTACGTC.

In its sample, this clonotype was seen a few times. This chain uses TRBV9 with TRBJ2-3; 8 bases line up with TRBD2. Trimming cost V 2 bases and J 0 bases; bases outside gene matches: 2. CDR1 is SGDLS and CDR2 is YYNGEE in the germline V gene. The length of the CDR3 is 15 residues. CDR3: CASSVSGGSTDTQYF. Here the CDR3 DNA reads TGTGCCAGCAGCGTGAGCGGGGGTAGCACAGATACGCAGTATTTT.

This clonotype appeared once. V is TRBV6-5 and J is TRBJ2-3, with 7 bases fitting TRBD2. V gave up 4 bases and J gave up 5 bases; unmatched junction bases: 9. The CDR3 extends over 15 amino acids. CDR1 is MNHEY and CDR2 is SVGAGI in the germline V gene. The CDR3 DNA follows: TGTGCCAGCAGTTGGAAAAGCGGGACCGGAGATACGCAGTATTTT. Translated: CASSWKSGTGDTQYF.

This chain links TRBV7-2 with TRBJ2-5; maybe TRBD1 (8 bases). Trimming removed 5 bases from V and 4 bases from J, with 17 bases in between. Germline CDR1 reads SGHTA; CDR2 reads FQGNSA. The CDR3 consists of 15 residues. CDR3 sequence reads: CASSRNTGGGETQYF. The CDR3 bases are TGTGCCAGCAGCCGGAATACAGGGGGGGGAGAGACCCAGTACTTC.

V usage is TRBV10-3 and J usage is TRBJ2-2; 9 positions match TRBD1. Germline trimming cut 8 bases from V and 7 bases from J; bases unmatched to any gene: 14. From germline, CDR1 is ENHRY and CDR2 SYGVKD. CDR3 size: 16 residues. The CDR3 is CAIATPGTGYIGELFF. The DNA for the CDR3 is TGTGCCATCGCCACCCCCGGGACAGGGTACATCGGGGAGCTGTTTTTT.

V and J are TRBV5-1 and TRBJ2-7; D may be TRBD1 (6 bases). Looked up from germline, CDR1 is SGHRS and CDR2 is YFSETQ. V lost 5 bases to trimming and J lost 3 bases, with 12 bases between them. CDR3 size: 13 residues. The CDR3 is CASSRDKHYEQYF. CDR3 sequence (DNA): TGCGCCAGCAGTAGGGACAAACACTACGAGCAGTACTTC.